This TCR beta chain came from a study of graft-versus-host responses after intestinal transplantation. Looking at the study overall: The whole recipient group had anti-thymocyte globulin induction followed by tacrolimus and steroids for around three years. Regarding the study as a whole: Circulating GvH clone levels at their peak were associated with HvG declines (early post-transplant). Recipient marrow held GvH clones, some first seen in ileum or blood.

The CDR3 is 15 amino acids. Per germline, CDR1 MNHNS and CDR2 SASEGT. Trimming shortened V by 0 bases and J by 4 bases, and 10 bases separated the two germline ends. In regard to this clone: The antigen remains unidentified.

Repertoires were generated with immunoSEQ multiplex PCR, while TCRdb's copy carries only in-frame clones and drops some. The table shows some 31,000 clones, with 90% to 95% occurring only once. The genes are TRBV6-1 and TRBJ1-5, with D unresolved. This receptor was taken from a human patient who received an intestinal transplant, so some T cells may come from the graft donor. The specimen was PBMCs, collected approximately 66 days after intestinal transplant. This chain's CDR3 is CASSEAGPFNQPQHF. CDR3 coding DNA: TGTGCCAGCAGTGAAGCGGGCCCGTTTAATCAGCCCCAGCATTTT.